These 29 T cell receptor beta chains were all obtained from the same sample, sequenced in a study of glioma-infiltrating T cells. The iRepertoire nested amplicon-rescue multiplex PCR amplified TCR alpha and beta CDR3s from RNA. TCRdb reanalysed the multiplex PCR reads using MiXCR and keeps one entry per CDR3 protein. The data show 150,000 to 200,000 distinct CDR3 sequences, about 46% seen once. The source material was glioma tissue, nonneoplastic brain tissue, or PBMCs (not recorded which). Source of these receptors: a human donor with low-grade glioma or glioblastoma, undergoing nonglioma brain surgery, or in good health (not recorded which).

In the case of this clonotype: This clone may be a read error of a much larger clone one base away. The chain combines TRBV29-1 with TRBJ2-1; no clear D. The CDR3 is 11 residues long. CDR1 is SQVTM, CDR2 ANQGSEA, per germline. V was clipped by 4 bases and J by 8 bases, with 9 bases between them. For the CDR3, the DNA is TGCAGCGTTGCCCAAGAGGATGAGCAGTTCTTC. This translates into CSVAQEDEQFF.

With respect to this clonotype: A clone one base away is much larger, so this may be a read error. The chain joins TRBV28 to TRBJ2-1; perhaps TRBD1 as D (6 bases). CDR3 length: 15 amino acids. From germline, CDR1 is MDHEN and CDR2 SYDVKM. V shed 7 bases and J shed 1 base, with 14 bases lying between them. The chain's CDR3 is CASKRGTLSYNEQFF. As DNA, the CDR3 is TGTGCCAGCAAGCGAGGGACACTTTCCTACAATGAGCAGTTCTTC.

The chain uses TRBV7-8 and TRBJ2-2; TRBD1 aligns across 9 bases. Trimming took 3 bases from V and 7 from J; bases not matched to a gene: 12. This CDR3 is 17 amino acids long. Germline values: CDR1 SGHVS, CDR2 FQNEAQ. The CDR3, as DNA: TGTGCCAGCAGCTTTTTCTCAGGACAGGGGCGTAACGGGGAGCTGTTTTTT. Translation: CASSFFSGQGRNGELFF.

This clonotype was observed a few times. The chain's CDR3 is CASSLFLAGGYEQFF. The CDR3 region has the DNA TGTGCCAGCAGCTTGTTCCTAGCGGGAGGGTATGAGCAGTTCTTC. The V call is TRBV5-6, the J call TRBJ2-1; 12 bases are shared with TRBD2. There are 15 residues in the CDR3. CDR1 and CDR2 from the germline V gene are SGHDT and YYEEEE. The V segment lost 1 base and the J segment 8 bases; nucleotides outside the gene matches: 4.

The sample holds many counts of this clonotype. This rearrangement joins TRBV2 to TRBJ2-3; 10 bases are shared with TRBD2. Germline CDR1 is SNHLY and CDR2 is FYNNEI. The length of the CDR3 is 16 residues. Losses at the gene ends were 4 bases for V and 2 bases for J; bases not matched to a gene: 6. The CDR3 loop reads CASSVGSGRNTDTQYF. Written as DNA, the CDR3 is TGTGCCAGCAGTGTCGGTAGCGGGAGGAACACAGATACGCAGTATTTT. Full variable domain (outside the CDR3, taken from reference TRBV2 and TRBJ2-3): EPEVTQTPSHQVTQMGQEVILRCVPISNHLYFYWYRQILGQKVEFLVSFYNNEISEKSEIFDDQFSVERPDGSNFTLKIRSTKLEDSAMYFCASSVGSGRNTDTQYFGPGTRLTVL.

This clonotype appeared many times. The gene calls are TRBV20-1 and TRBJ1-3; D unclear. This CDR3 contains 13 residues. The germline CDR1 and CDR2 sequences are DFQATT and SNEGSKA (reference sequence). The ends were cut back, 3 bases at V and 8 bases at J, with 14 bases in the middle. The chain's CDR3 is CSARRPTLDTIYF. In DNA form, the CDR3 reads TGCAGTGCTAGGAGGCCGACCCTGGACACCATATATTTT.

This clonotype was counted at least ten times. The chain uses TRBV28 and TRBJ1-2; D unresolved. Trimming removed 6 bases at V and 4 bases at J, with 15 bases between. CDR3 length equals 14 residues. CDR1 is MDHEN and CDR2 is SYDVKM in the germline V gene. CDR3 in amino acids: CASRVPQSSYGYTF. Written as DNA, the CDR3 is TGTGCCAGCAGGGTCCCACAGAGTTCCTATGGCTACACCTTC.

This clonotype came up a few times. The chain links TRBV29-1 to TRBJ2-7; no firm D call. V was clipped by 6 bases and J by 3 bases, with 12 bases between them. Germline-derived CDR1 and CDR2 are SQVTM and ANQGSEA. This CDR3 has 12 residues. The CDR3 here is CSVSHTNYEQYF. The CDR3 DNA follows: TGCAGCGTCAGCCACACCAACTACGAGCAGTACTTC.

This clonotype was counted between two and nine times. A much larger clone is a single base away; this may be a read error. V and J are TRBV27 and TRBJ2-7; D might be TRBD2 (5 bases). CDR3 length: 16 amino acids. The germline V gene has CDR1 MNHEY and CDR2 SMNVEV (reference sequence). V shed 2 bases and J shed 0 bases, with 14 bases lying between them. The CDR3 loop reads CASSLTGMRSSYEQYF. The CDR3 bases are TGTGCCAGCAGTTTAACCGGGATGAGGAGCTCCTACGAGCAGTACTTC.

This clonotype was detected ten times or more. The chain is built from TRBV20-1 and TRBJ2-1; D tentatively fits TRBD1 or TRBD2 (5 bases each). Trimming removed 6 bases from V and 2 bases from J, with 20 bases in between. The CDR3 loop spans 16 amino acids. Germline CDR1 is DFQATT and CDR2 is SNEGSKA (reference sequence). The CDR3 loop reads CSAPPPGTATYNEQFF. CDR3 DNA: TGCAGTGCCCCCCCCCCGGGGACCGCAACCTACAATGAGCAGTTCTTC.

With respect to this clonotype: This may stem from a read error, because a much larger clone lies one nucleotide away. The V call is TRBV6-1, the J call TRBJ2-3; 7 positions agree with TRBD2. Germline V lookup: CDR1 MNHNS, CDR2 SASEGT. This CDR3 is 16 amino acids long. V trimming: 6 bases; J trimming: 4 bases; junction bases outside the gene matches: 13. CDR3 amino acids: CASRRSGQGGSDTQYF. CDR3 coding DNA: TGTGCCAGCAGACGCTCGGGGCAGGGAGGGTCAGATACGCAGTATTTT.

This clonotype was seen a handful of times. The chain uses TRBV28 and TRBJ1-2, with D uncertain. Germline-derived CDR1 and CDR2 are MDHEN and SYDVKM. The CDR3 length is 18 residues. V gave up 3 bases and J gave up 2 bases, with 22 bases separating them. The CDR3 protein is CASSLTGEPPGKNYGYTF. The CDR3 coding sequence is TGTGCCAGCAGTTTGACGGGAGAGCCGCCGGGGAAAAACTATGGCTACACCTTC.

This sequence joins TRBV5-1 and TRBJ2-2; D gene ambiguous. Germline V lookup: CDR1 SGHRS, CDR2 YFSETQ. This CDR3 is built from 15 residues. Trimming took off 5 bases at V and 4 bases at J, with 15 bases between the two ends. The CDR3 here is CASSRTAMATGELFF. The CDR3 region has the DNA TGCGCCAGCAGTCGGACGGCCATGGCCACCGGGGAGCTGTTTTTT. Based on the CDR3 plus reference TRBV5-1 and TRBJ2-2, the full variable domain is KAGVTQTPRYLIKTRGQQVTLSCSPISGHRSVSWYQQTPGQGLQFLFEYFSETQRNKGNFPGRFSGRQFSNSRSEMNVSTLELGDSALYLCASSRTAMATGELFFGEGSRLTVL.

This clonotype has ten or more counts. The chain carries TRBV20-1 and TRBJ2-3; no reliable D call. Germline values: CDR1 DFQATT, CDR2 SNEGSKA (reference sequence). The CDR3 is 14 residues long. Trimming left V 6 bases short and J 4 bases short, with 17 bases between. CDR3 in DNA: TGCAGTGCCTTCACCATTTTAGGCTCAGATACGCAGTATTTT. Its translation: CSAFTILGSDTQYF.

This clonotype was found a few times. The J gene is TRBJ1-5, the V gene TRBV12-3 or TRBV12-4; 10 nucleotides match TRBD1. The CDR3 extends over 16 amino acids. J was trimmed by 2 bases and V by 4 bases; bases with no gene match: 5. CDR3 nucleotides: TGTGCCAGCAGTTCATTGACAGGGGGCGGCAATCAGCCCCAGCATTTT. Amino acids: CASSSLTGGGNQPQHF.

The rearrangement joins TRBV9 to TRBJ1-1; 7 bases match TRBD1. V gave up 3 bases and J gave up 0 bases; unmatched junction bases: 11. The germline CDR1 and CDR2 sequences are SGDLS and YYNGEE. The CDR3 has 17 amino acids. The DNA of the CDR3 is TGTGCCAGCAGCGAAAAGCCGGGACAGCCCATGAACACTGAAGCTTTCTTT. It codes for CASSEKPGQPMNTEAFF.

This clonotype was seen a handful of times. This CDR3 is missing its conserved last phenylalanine or tryptophan, likely due to a read error. The rearrangement links TRBV6-1 to TRBJ2-7; possibly TRBD1 or TRBD2 for D (5 bases each). The CDR3 runs 12 residues. Germline V gives CDR1 MNHNS, CDR2 SASEGT. With 8 bases removed from V and 2 bases from J, the gap between germline ends came to 10 bases. The CDR3 protein is CASRREPYEQYL. The DNA for the CDR3 is TGTGCCAGCCGCAGGGAGCCCTACGAGCAGTACCTC.

The chain joins TRBV28 to TRBJ1-5; D is uncertain. This CDR3 comprises 14 residues. The germline V gene has CDR1 MDHEN and CDR2 SYDVKM. Here the CDR3 DNA reads TGTGTTAGCAGTTTGGCCGGAGTCAATCAGCCCCAGCATTTT. It encodes CVSSLAGVNQPQHF.

This clonotype was seen more than once but under ten times. The rearrangement joins TRBV5-4 to TRBJ2-1, with D possibly TRBD1 on 5 matching bases. The germline V gene encodes CDR1 SGHNT and CDR2 YYREEE (reference sequence). V lost 3 bases and J lost 7, with 14 bases in between. CDR3 length: 14 residues. The CDR3 here is CASSWGVLKNEQFF. DNA of the CDR3: TGTGCCAGCAGCTGGGGCGTCCTTAAAAATGAGCAGTTCTTC.

Concerning this clonotype itself: No conserved phenylalanine or tryptophan is present at the end of the CDR3, so a read error is the likely explanation. The chain has TRBV2 and TRBJ2-1, with 7 bases matching TRBD2. The germline CDR1 and CDR2 sequences are SNHLY and FYNNEI. The CDR3 runs 13 residues. The V gene end was trimmed by 6 bases and the J gene end by 9 bases; junction bases not matched to a gene: 8. CDR3 nucleotide sequence: TGTGCCAGCAGGCTACTAGCGACCGTTGAGCAGTTCTTA. The encoded protein is CASRLLATVEQFL.

The J gene is TRBJ1-1, the V gene TRBV10-2; 7 positions match TRBD1. CDR1 and CDR2 (germline): WSHSY, SAAADI. The J segment lost 1 base and the V segment lost 0 bases, leaving 5 bases of the junction unmatched. The CDR3 loop spans 16 amino acids. CDR3 amino acids: CASSESPRQGNTEAFF. CDR3 DNA: TGCGCCAGCAGTGAGTCGCCCCGACAGGGGAACACTGAAGCTTTCTTT.

This clonotype has ten or more counts. The rearrangement joins TRBV2 to TRBJ1-6; D is uncertain. V lost 8 bases, J lost 8 bases, and 13 bases lay in between. CDR3 size: 13 residues. The germline V gene encodes CDR1 SNHLY and CDR2 FYNNEI. The CDR3 coding sequence is TGTGCCAGCTCTCAGATTAAGGATTCACCCCTCCACTTT. It encodes CASSQIKDSPLHF.

This clonotype was picked up one time. The rearrangement links TRBV5-4 to TRBJ2-5; the D gene is possibly TRBD2 (6 bases). The CDR3 consists of 17 residues. Trimming cost V 4 bases and J 1 base, with 20 bases left between them. The germline gives CDR1 SGHNT, CDR2 YYREEE (reference sequence). The DNA for the CDR3 is TGTGCCAGCAGCACCAGTGGGAGCGGGCACGCCCAAGAGACCCAGTACTTC. It encodes CASSTSGSGHAQETQYF. The whole variable domain, remainder taken from reference TRBV5-4 and TRBJ2-5, is ETGVTQSPTHLIKTRGQQVTLRCSSQSGHNTVSWYQQALGQGPQFIFQYYREEENGRGNFPPRFSGLQFPNYSSELNVNALELDDSALYLCASSTSGSGHAQETQYFGPGTRLLVL.

This clonotype turned up a few times. In DNA form, the CDR3 reads TGTGCCAGCAGCCAAGCAGGGGTTGAGACCCAGTACTTC. Amino acid sequence: CASSQAGVETQYF. V and J are TRBV3-1 and TRBJ2-5, with a tentative D call TRBD1 (6 bases). CDR3 size: 13 residues. Germline V gene lookup returns CDR1 LGHDT and CDR2 YNNKEL (reference sequence). Trimming cost V 1 base and J 5 bases, with 8 bases left between them.

As concerns this clonotype: A much larger clone sits a single nucleotide away, making a read error possible. The chain employs TRBV18 and TRBJ1-1; D is uncertain. The V gene lost 6 bases and the J gene lost 4 bases, with 18 bases spanning the gap. Per germline, CDR1 KGHSH and CDR2 LQKENI. The CDR3 totals 15 residues. As DNA, the CDR3 is TGTGCCAGCTCTCGCATAGCCCCGGGAGGCACTGAAGCTTTCTTT. This gives the protein CASSRIAPGGTEAFF.

Details on this clonotype: A much larger clone differs from this one at a single base, so this may be a read error. This chain uses TRBV6-2 or TRBV6-3 with TRBJ2-5; D is uncertain. The CDR3 contains 13 residues. Germline V CDR1 and CDR2: MNHEY, SVGEGT. In DNA form, the CDR3 reads TGTGCCAGCAGTTACCGCGGCCAAGAGACCAAGTACTTC. Amino acid sequence: CASSYRGQETKYF.

This clonotype was observed many times. The rearrangement uses TRBV28 and TRBJ2-3, with TRBD2 matching over 11 bases. Germline CDR1 is MDHEN and CDR2 is SYDVKM. The V and J ends lost 5 bases and 5 bases, in that order; junction bases with no gene match: 6. The CDR3 has 15 amino acids. The chain's CDR3 is CASSTTSGKVDTQYF. Here the CDR3 DNA reads TGTGCCAGCAGTACGACTAGCGGGAAGGTAGATACGCAGTATTTT.

This clonotype was counted ten times or more. This sequence joins TRBV6-1 and TRBJ2-7; TRBD1 agrees at 9 bases. Germline assignment: CDR1 MNHNS and CDR2 SASEGT. V was clipped by 7 bases and J by 4 bases; unmatched bases: 8. The CDR3 is made up of 14 amino acids. CDR3 in DNA: TGTGCCAGCACTTTATCCGGGACAGGGTACGAGCAGTACTTC. It translates to CASTLSGTGYEQYF.

This clonotype was seen only a few times. This chain links TRBV29-1 with TRBJ2-3; TRBD1 matches at 7 bases. Germline CDR1 and CDR2: SQVTM and ANQGSEA. Trimming at V came to 6 bases and at J to 1 base, leaving 7 bases not matched to a gene. This CDR3 contains 14 residues. The CDR3 bases are TGCAGCGTCAGTAGGACAGGTGGCACAGATACGCAGTATTTT. It codes for CSVSRTGGTDTQYF.